The 30 T cell receptor beta chains in this list originate from one sample, sequenced in a study of T cell repertoires in cytomegalovirus infection. TCRdb reanalysed the reads using MiXCR and keeps one entry per CDR3 protein. The sample records around 260,000 distinct CDR3 sequences, over 20% being singletons. Material: PBMCs. Every receptor here comes from a human donor in good health (CMV status not recorded). Some clones in this sample may be carry-over from other donors' samples.

This clonotype was detected many times. This chain uses TRBV7-3 with TRBJ2-1, with 9 bases fitting TRBD1. V trimming: 5 bases; J trimming: 6 bases; junction bases outside the gene matches: 8. The CDR3 covers 15 residues. CDR1 and CDR2 from the germline V gene are SGHTA and FQGTGA. CDR3 nucleotides: TGTGCCAGCAGCCGGGGACAGGGTAGGGGCAATGAGCAGTTCTTC. It is translated as CASSRGQGRGNEQFF. Full variable domain (rest looked up from reference TRBV7-3 and TRBJ2-1): GAGVSQTPSNKVTEKGKYVELRCDPISGHTALYWYRQSLGQGPEFLIYFQGTGAADDSGLPNDRFFAVRPEGSVSTLKIQRTERGDSAVYLCASSRGQGRGNEQFFGPGTRLTVL.

This chain joins TRBV5-1 and TRBJ1-6; no clear D. The V gene lost 0 bases and the J gene lost 7 bases, with 8 bases spanning the gap. The CDR3 extends over 14 amino acids. Germline V lookup: CDR1 SGHRS, CDR2 YFSETQ. CDR3 nucleotides: TGCGCCAGCAGCTTGGAGTCTCGGAATTCACCCCTCCACTTT. As protein: CASSLESRNSPLHF.

This chain links TRBV5-5 with TRBJ2-2; possible D gene TRBD1, 5 bases. V shed 1 base and J shed 6 bases, with 10 bases lying between them. The CDR3 is made up of 14 amino acids. The germline CDR1 and CDR2 sequences are SGHKS and YYEKEE (reference sequence). DNA for the CDR3: TGTGCCAGCAGCTTGTTTGGGGCGCCCGGGGAGCTGTTTTTT. Translating it yields CASSLFGAPGELFF.

This clonotype came up a few times. The chain links TRBV6-2 or TRBV6-3 to TRBJ2-1; 9 nucleotides align to TRBD2. J was trimmed by 9 bases and V by 4 bases; bases with no gene match: 10. Per the germline V gene, CDR1 is MNHEY and CDR2 is SVGEGT. This CDR3 comprises 15 residues. CDR3 sequence reads: CASSWRAGGHGEQFF. The CDR3 DNA follows: TGTGCCAGCAGTTGGAGGGCGGGAGGGCATGGTGAGCAGTTCTTC.

The rearrangement joins TRBV20-1 to TRBJ1-2; D is uncertain. The CDR3 contains 14 residues. Germline values: CDR1 DFQATT, CDR2 SNEGSKA (reference sequence). Trimming stripped 0 bases from V and 2 bases from J, with 10 bases between. The CDR3 reads CSARDPETNYGYTF. Here the CDR3 DNA reads TGCAGTGCTAGAGATCCAGAAACCAACTATGGCTACACCTTC.

The sample holds many counts of this clonotype. The genes are TRBV7-9 and TRBJ2-5; D is uncertain. This CDR3 spans 11 amino acids. Germline-derived CDR1 and CDR2 are SEHNR and FQNEAQ (reference sequence). Deletions cut 4 bases from V and 12 bases from J, with 12 bases between. CDR3 region: CASSSAGVKYF. In DNA form, the CDR3 reads TGTGCCAGCAGCTCAGCAGGAGTAAAGTACTTC. Based on the CDR3 plus reference TRBV7-9 and TRBJ2-5, the full variable domain is DTGVSQNPRHKITKRGQNVTFRCDPISEHNRLYWYRQTLGQGPEFLTYFQNEAQLEKSRLLSDRFSAERPKGSFSTLEIQRTEQGDSAMYLCASSSAGVKYFGPGTRLLVL.

This chain uses TRBV7-8 with TRBJ2-3, with unresolved D. This CDR3 contains 14 residues. Germline V gene sequence: CDR1 SGHVS, CDR2 FQNEAQ. Trimming left V 5 bases short and J 2 bases short, with 11 bases between. CDR3: CASSPDLVTDTQYF. Here the CDR3 DNA reads TGTGCCAGCAGCCCGGACCTAGTCACAGATACGCAGTATTTT.

This chain links TRBV7-9 with TRBJ1-4; D gene ambiguous. The CDR3 covers 13 residues. Germline loops: CDR1 SEHNR, CDR2 FQNEAQ (reference sequence). Trimming took 3 bases from V and 5 from J, leaving 7 bases between them. This CDR3 reads CASSFSQNEKLFF. As DNA, the CDR3 is TGTGCCAGCAGCTTTTCACAGAATGAAAAACTGTTTTTT.

This chain links TRBV6-8 with TRBJ1-3; 7 nucleotides line up with TRBD1. The CDR3 contains 15 residues. CDR1 MNHGY and CDR2 SAAAGT come from the germline V gene. V trimming: 6 bases; J trimming: 4 bases; junction bases outside the gene matches: 9. CDR3 residues: CASRSPGTAGNTIYF. The CDR3 nucleotides are TGTGCCAGCAGATCTCCCGGGACAGCGGGAAACACCATATATTTT.

Worth noting for this clonotype: The CDR3 end shows no conserved phenylalanine or tryptophan, and so a read error is likely. CDR3 DNA: TGTGCCAGCAGTTTAGTCGAAGAGACCCAGTACTTA. Translated, it gives CASSLVEETQYL. J is TRBJ2-5 and V is TRBV12-3 or TRBV12-4; no firm D call. The V gene lost 1 base and the J gene lost 3 bases, with 3 bases spanning the gap. The CDR3 is 12 amino acids.

The chain joins TRBV14 to TRBJ2-5, with 8 bases lining up with TRBD1. Trimming at V came to 2 bases and at J to 5 bases, leaving 1 base not matched to a gene. This CDR3 has 13 residues. Germline V gene data show CDR1 as SGHDN and CDR2 as FVKESK. The CDR3 sequence: CASSQNRGETQYF. CDR3 coding DNA: TGTGCCAGCAGCCAAAACAGGGGGGAGACCCAGTACTTC.

This clonotype appeared a few times. This chain connects TRBV6-6 to TRBJ2-1, with TRBD2 matching 8 bases. The CDR3 sequence is 15 residues long. V was pared by 8 bases and J by 0 bases, with 6 bases of the junction left unmatched. Germline V gene sequence: CDR1 MNHNY, CDR2 SVGAGI (reference sequence). The CDR3 nucleotides read TGTGCCAGCGGTAGCGGGATCAGCTCCTACAATGAGCAGTTCTTC. Translation gives CASGSGISSYNEQFF.

This clonotype was counted ten times or more. The rearrangement joins TRBV7-2 to TRBJ2-7; D may be TRBD2 (6 bases). The germline CDR1 and CDR2 sequences are SGHTA and FQGNSA. The CDR3 has 15 amino acids. V lost 11 bases and J lost 0, with 20 bases in between. This CDR3 is CASRRGIHFSYEQYF. The CDR3 coding sequence is TGTGCCTCTCGGCGGGGCATCCACTTCTCCTACGAGCAGTACTTC.

The CDR3 DNA sequence: TGTGCCAGCAGCCGCCTTCGGCGGGAGCGAACCTCCTACGAGCAGTACTTC. Amino acid sequence: CASSRLRRERTSYEQYF. V is TRBV28 and J is TRBJ2-7; 7 nucleotides agree with TRBD2. Germline CDR1 is MDHEN and CDR2 is SYDVKM. The CDR3 sequence is 17 residues long. V shed 6 bases and J 0 bases; nucleotides not matched to a gene: 14.

This clonotype turned up a few times. The CDR3 protein is CSARAPRDGTGELFF. For the CDR3, the DNA is TGCAGTGCTAGGGCCCCTCGGGACGGCACCGGGGAGCTGTTTTTT. This chain joins TRBV20-1 and TRBJ2-2; D may correspond to TRBD1 or TRBD2 (5 bases each). Germline V gene lookup returns CDR1 DFQATT and CDR2 SNEGSKA (reference sequence). The CDR3 spans 15 residues. The V end lost 3 bases, the J end lost 4 bases, and 15 bases lay between the germline ends.

In this sample, this clonotype turned up many times. The gene calls are TRBV7-9 and TRBJ2-6, with D tentatively TRBD1 (5 bases). The V end lost 2 bases, the J end lost 0 bases, and 14 bases lay between the germline ends. Germline CDR1 reads SEHNR; CDR2 reads FQNEAQ (reference sequence). There are 18 residues in the CDR3. The DNA of the CDR3 is TGTGCCAGCAGCTTATGGGGCGCCAAGATCTCTGGGGCCAACGTCCTGACTTTC. Protein sequence: CASSLWGAKISGANVLTF.

This clonotype was recorded many times. The chain links TRBV6-6 to TRBJ1-2; 11 bases are a match to TRBD1. V lost 5 bases, J lost 8 bases, and 16 bases stayed unmatched. Per the germline V gene, CDR1 is MNHNY and CDR2 is SVGAGI (reference sequence). This CDR3 has 17 amino acids. The CDR3 is CASSRTGTGGFRGGYTF. The CDR3 DNA sequence: TGTGCCAGCAGTCGCACCGGGACAGGGGGGTTTCGAGGAGGCTACACCTTC.

This clonotype has ten or more counts. This sequence joins TRBV7-9 and TRBJ2-5; D is possibly TRBD2 (5 bases). Germline lookup yields CDR1 SEHNR and CDR2 FQNEAQ (reference sequence). V was clipped by 1 base and J by 13 bases, with 16 bases between them. CDR3 length: 13 amino acids. CDR3: CASSLEWEGRGYF. Here the CDR3 DNA reads TGTGCCAGCAGCTTAGAATGGGAAGGCCGGGGGTACTTC.

The V gene is TRBV28, the J gene TRBJ2-2; D remains unclear. This CDR3 spans 14 amino acids. V lost 4 bases, J lost 6 bases, and 12 bases lay in between. Germline CDR1 reads MDHEN; CDR2 reads SYDVKM. The CDR3, as DNA: TGTGCCAGCAGTTCCGGAGTTGGATCCGGGGAGCTGTTTTTT. Translation gives CASSSGVGSGELFF.

This clonotype was detected a few times. The chain links TRBV28 to TRBJ1-2; TRBD1 is a possible D gene (5 bases). CDR1 and CDR2 (germline): MDHEN, SYDVKM. The length of the CDR3 is 13 residues. The V gene lost 2 bases and the J gene lost 6 bases, with 10 bases spanning the gap. The CDR3 DNA reads TGTGCCAGCAGTTTACGGGGGGACGATGGCTACACCTTC. Residues: CASSLRGDDGYTF.

The rearrangement joins TRBV30 to TRBJ1-3, with D tentatively TRBD1 (5 bases). This CDR3 region has 14 residues. The germline V gene encodes CDR1 GTSNPN and CDR2 SVGIG (reference sequence). With 2 bases removed from V and 7 bases from J, the gap between germline ends came to 15 bases. In nucleotides, the CDR3 is TGTGCCTGGAGTTCCGGGACCGCGGACAACACCATATATTTT. Translated: CAWSSGTADNTIYF.

The table lists this clonotype with many counts. The chain combines TRBV7-2 with TRBJ2-4; D not certain. Germline V lookup: CDR1 SGHTA, CDR2 FQGNSA. Trimming shortened V by 2 bases and J by 6 bases, and 11 bases separated the two germline ends. The CDR3 consists of 14 residues. The CDR3 coding sequence is TGTGCCAGCAGCTTATCTAGGCACCCAAACATTCAGTACTTC. This translates into CASSLSRHPNIQYF.

This chain joins TRBV20-1 and TRBJ2-5; either TRBD1 or TRBD2 may fit D (5 bases each). The CDR3 consists of 13 residues. CDR1 is DFQATT and CDR2 is SNEGSKA in the germline V gene (reference sequence). Deletions cut 3 bases from V and 6 bases from J, with 14 bases between. CDR3 DNA sequence: TGCAGTGCTAGCTGGTCGGGGCAAAAGACCCAGTACTTC. Amino acid sequence: CSASWSGQKTQYF.

This clonotype was observed a few times. The J gene is TRBJ1-1, the V gene TRBV5-1, with a possible D match to TRBD1 (5 bases). Germline V gene data show CDR1 as SGHRS and CDR2 as YFSETQ. This CDR3 is built from 13 residues. V was pared by 4 bases and J by 1 base, with 8 bases between. CDR3 nucleotides: TGCGCCAGCAGCCGGGGCAGGAACACTGAAGCTTTCTTT. This encodes CASSRGRNTEAFF.

The sample holds many counts of this clonotype. The genes are TRBV7-2 and TRBJ2-7; D is undetermined. The CDR3 spans 14 residues. Germline assignment: CDR1 SGHTA and CDR2 FQGNSA. V was shortened by 8 bases and J by 0 bases, with 14 bases between the two germline ends. CDR3 sequence: CASRSLGSSYEQYF. CDR3 nucleotide sequence: TGTGCCAGCCGGTCGTTGGGCAGCTCCTACGAGCAGTACTTC.

This clonotype came up a few times. The chain uses TRBV18 and TRBJ1-3; no reliable D call. The germline V and J ends were trimmed by 3 bases and 4 bases, with 13 bases remaining between them. Germline assignment: CDR1 KGHSH and CDR2 LQKENI. There are 15 residues in the CDR3. The chain's CDR3 is CASSPVSNLGNTIYF. The DNA of the CDR3 is TGTGCCAGCTCACCGGTCAGCAACTTGGGAAACACCATATATTTT.

This clonotype was counted at least ten times. The rearrangement joins TRBV7-2 to TRBJ2-6, with D possibly being TRBD1 or TRBD2 (5 bases each). The length of the CDR3 is 15 residues. Trimming cost V 3 bases and J 2 bases, with 8 bases left between them. In germline, CDR1 is SGHTA, CDR2 FQGNSA. The CDR3 DNA reads TGTGCCAGCAGCTTGCAGGGACCTGGGGCCAACGTCCTGACTTTC. Its protein is CASSLQGPGANVLTF.

This clonotype was seen at least ten times. The CDR3 loop is CASSLGAEKLFF. The DNA for the CDR3 is TGTGCCAGCAGCTTAGGGGCCGAAAAACTGTTTTTT. The rearrangement links TRBV7-8 to TRBJ1-4; D gene unclear. The V and J ends lost 1 base and 8 bases respectively, with 5 bases between them. The CDR3 is made up of 12 amino acids. Germline V lookup: CDR1 SGHVS, CDR2 FQNEAQ.

This clonotype was seen at least ten times. The chain is built from TRBV7-2 and TRBJ1-5, with a possible D match to TRBD1 (6 bases). Germline V CDR1 and CDR2: SGHTA, FQGNSA. The V gene lost 2 bases and the J gene lost 4 bases, with 15 bases spanning the gap. The CDR3 is 16 residues long. DNA of the CDR3: TGTGCCAGCAGCTTATCAACAGGGTTTGCGAATCAGCCCCAGCATTTT. It encodes CASSLSTGFANQPQHF.

The chain is built from TRBV12-3 or TRBV12-4 and TRBJ2-1; D is undetermined. Trimming took 1 base from V and 4 from J, leaving 20 bases between them. The CDR3 loop spans 18 amino acids. As DNA, the CDR3 is TGTGCCAGCAGTTTAGTACCCACTGTCAGACTGTTTTACAATGAGCAGTTCTTC. This encodes CASSLVPTVRLFYNEQFF.